Here is one T cell receptor beta chain with its context. Its antigen target is currently unknown. Qualities for individual bases were not recorded, and no much larger clone is one base off. This entry belongs to a study of identical twins (dated by TCRdb to 2015 to 2016). The study in broad terms: To test whether fetal clonotypes persist, this study deep-sequenced TCR alpha and beta repertoires from monozygotic twins, from unrelated adults of various ages, and from cord blood. Replicate twin experiments were performed at different times using different library preparation protocols to rule out contamination. Overall study outcomes, separate from this receptor: Invariant T cells such as MAIT and iNKT could partly confound zero-insertion analyses, though diverse VJ usage argued against this for most clonotypes. Compared with coincidental sharing between unrelated individuals, an excess of low generation-probability sequences was observed among out-of-frame TCR alpha sequences shared between twins. Conclusions relied on cross-sectional statistical analysis, since the same donors could not be followed over many years. Out-of-frame TCR alpha sharing in monozygotic twins was systematically underestimated by recombination models, whereas sharing between unrelated individuals was in agreement with the recombination models. Excess twin sharing in beta out-of-frame sequences was weaker because fewer shared sequences lowered the signal-to-noise ratio. Fewer insertions were carried by abundant cord blood beta clonotypes; a weaker similar trend was observed in young adult naive repertoires, while no such trend was observed in memory repertoires.

Only healthy Caucasian donors were included. The twin cohort comprised three pairs of female monozygotic twins, all aged roughly 18 to 30 years. RNA for TCR libraries was isolated from peripheral blood mononuclear cells. The library was prepared using 5' RACE. The sample was run on an Illumina HiSeq 2000. Template switching introduced a universal primer binding site; the final cDNA contained a unique molecular identifier, enabling accurate counting of TCR cDNA molecules. Specific primers in the conserved constant-segment region were used to synthesize first-strand cDNA for the TCR alpha and beta chains. To control for contamination, each cDNA library was double barcoded with a SMART-Mk sample barcode plus Illumina barcodes. TruSeq adapter sequences and Illumina sample barcodes were added in two successive PCR steps. The Illumina HiSeq platform was used with custom primers to sequence TCR alpha and beta cDNA libraries. The original methods were these. Raw reads were processed with MiGEC to extract unique molecular identifiers, and MiXCR was used to determine CDR3 positions. Recombination models were inferred per individual with the repgenHMM and IGoR tools using an EM algorithm. The analysis of shared clonotypes was done with the tcR package in R, with sharing normalized by the product of cloneset sizes. To study raw recombination without the effects of thymic and clonal selection, out-of-frame nonproductive sequences were analyzed. TCRdb trimmed the raw reads at Q25, called clones with MiXCR and kept productive beta chains. Each CDR3 protein gets just one entry, which takes the most common genes and DNA from the rows behind it. These V and J calls originate from TCRdb's pipeline instead of the authors' own analysis. This sample holds some 730,000 distinct CDR3 sequences; 15% to 20% were observed only once. 13% of the sample is taken by the ten largest.

V lost 5 bases and J lost 4 bases; the stretch between them is 10 bases long. The CDR3 runs 14 residues from the cysteine to the phenylalanine. The kept DNA is CDR3 alone, 42 bases in frame from the first base. The germline V gene encodes CDR1 KGHDR and CDR2 SFDVKD. The same data also contributed to another study, on T cells expressing NK-cell markers. Taken from the second paper: About eight donors provided sorted CD3+CD56+NKG2C+, CD3+CD56+NKG2C- and CD3+CD56-NKG2C+ T-cell subsets, whose TCR beta-chain repertoires were profiled. Among the eight sequenced donors, seven were HCMV-seropositive and one was HCMV-seronegative. In several experiments an anti-gammadeltaTCR antibody was added to restrict sorting to alphabetaTCR-expressing T cells. In several donors, the dominant CD3+CD56+NKG2C+ clonotypes were found to rank among the top 10 CD8+ clonotypes and to make up roughly 1.0-8% of CD8+ T cells. Those dominant clonotypes were again the most abundant among CD3+CD56-NKG2C+ cells in a few donors, at about 25-60.1%. It remained unclear whether the expanded NKG2C-expressing T cell clones were specific for HCMV antigens. Randomly selected healthy volunteers, three men and five women, were used as the eight sequenced donors. A commercial ELISA kit detecting HCMV-specific IgG in serum was used to determine HCMV serostatus. For 5 or 6 donors, unsorted PBMC were also used to sequence bulk peripheral blood T-cell repertoires. MIGEC was used to demultiplex reads and group the reads by UMI, and MiTCR was used to assemble and quantify clonotypes. To exclude erroneous sequences, only TCR cDNA sequences supported by at least two reads were retained. Downstream repertoire analysis used the tcR package, and clonotypes were matched across fractions by CDR3 nucleotide sequence plus V segment. VDJmatch was used to annotate antigen specificity against VDJdb, with one amino acid substitution allowed in CDR3.

The rearrangement combines TRBV24-1 with TRBJ2-2; the D call could be TRBD1 or TRBD2, with each sharing 5 bases. The sequence was obtained from a woman aged 18-29 years in good health. Sequences were obtained from PBMCs. This receptor has the CDR3 CATSGGAGTGELFF. The DNA is TGTGCCACCAGTGGAGGGGCGGGCACCGGGGAGCTGTTTTTT.